Below, one T cell receptor beta chain is given with its context. Its antigen is undetermined. The junction had 10 bases not matched to a gene; V was cut back by 9 bases and J by 4 bases. Germline loops: CDR1 SNHLY, CDR2 FYNNEI. The CDR3 covers 15 residues. The table came from immunoSEQ multiplex PCR; TCRdb's copy has only in-frame clones and leaves some out. The repertoire consists of some 120,000 clones, with 90% to 97% occurring once and the leading ten covering 1.7%. The source of the sample is a study of cytomegalovirus exposure and HLA in healthy donors. Points from the study as a whole: Subsequent analysis revealed that first-cohort TCR clusters tended to co-occur in the roughly 120 validation repertoires. As confirmed in vitro, a few CMV-associated chains were specific for CMV antigens. TCR beta chains numbering more than 150 were designated cytomegalovirus-associated. Rarity marked most TCR sequences, yet some public TCRs occurred in many donors.

The sample consisted of PBMCs. The sequence was obtained from a man between 18 and 35 years old in good health and CMV-seronegative. V and J are TRBV2 and TRBJ2-7; 12 bases line up with TRBD2. CDR3: CASARGLAGMYEQYF. The CDR3 bases are TGTGCCAGTGCTCGAGGACTAGCGGGGATGTACGAGCAGTACTTC.